The 25 T cell receptor beta chains given below trace back to one sample, sequenced in a study of identical twins. MiXCR was run by TCRdb on the 5' RACE reads, yielding one entry per CDR3 protein. The profile shows some 1,700,000 distinct CDR3 sequences, under 35% of them singletons. Input material: cord blood. The receptors shown here come from a newborn girl in good health.

The rearrangement joins TRBV27 to TRBJ1-2; weak D call: TRBD1 (6 bases). With 5 bases removed from V and 4 bases from J, the gap between germline ends came to 11 bases. The CDR3 consists of 13 residues. The germline V gene has CDR1 MNHEY and CDR2 SMNVEV (reference sequence). The CDR3 spells CASSAGHRYGYTF. The CDR3 DNA is TGTGCCAGCAGTGCGGGACACCGCTATGGCTACACCTTC.

This clonotype came up a few times. CDR3 DNA: TGTGCCAGCAGTTTATTCGACAGCACAGATACGCAGTATTTT. Translation gives CASSLFDSTDTQYF. The chain joins TRBV28 to TRBJ2-3; D is undetermined. The ends were cut back, 1 base at V and 0 bases at J, with 5 bases in the middle. This CDR3 is 14 amino acids long. Germline V gene data show CDR1 as MDHEN and CDR2 as SYDVKM.

This clonotype was observed at least ten times. The rearrangement links TRBV10-3 to TRBJ2-1, with 12 bases identical to TRBD1. CDR1 is ENHRY and CDR2 is SYGVKD in the germline V gene. With V trimmed by 10 bases and J by 7 bases, 5 bases remained unmatched. The CDR3 is 13 residues long. The CDR3 sequence is CATGQGAGNEQFF. CDR3 in DNA: TGTGCCACGGGACAGGGGGCGGGGAATGAGCAGTTCTTC.

Notes on this clonotype: At one end the junction does not follow the germline gene, possibly because of a read error. CDR3 sequence (DNA): TGCAGTGCTAGCGGACTAGCGGGAGACACAGATACGCACTATTTT. It codes for CSASGLAGDTDTHYF. The chain employs TRBV20-1 and TRBJ2-3; 13 nucleotides agree with TRBD2. CDR1 DFQATT and CDR2 SNEGSKA come from the germline V gene (reference sequence). This CDR3 region has 15 residues.

With regard to this clonotype: The junction departs from germline at one end; a sequencing error may be responsible. The chain employs TRBV12-3 or TRBV12-4 and TRBJ2-3, with a tentative D call TRBD2 (5 bases). The CDR3 is made up of 15 amino acids. Here the CDR3 reads CASSPLSSSTDTEYF. The CDR3 DNA reads as TGTGCCAGCAGTCCCCTCTCGTCTAGCACAGATACGGAGTATTTT.

This clonotype was recorded only once. This sequence joins TRBV10-3 and TRBJ1-2; no clear D gene. Germline V gene data show CDR1 as ENHRY and CDR2 as SYGVKD. V dropped 0 bases and J dropped 4 bases, with 9 bases sitting between them. The CDR3 length is 14 residues. The CDR3 DNA reads TGTGCCATCAGTGAGTCGGCAGTCAGCTATGGCTACACCTTC. Encoded protein: CAISESAVSYGYTF.

This clonotype has only one observation. This may arise from a read error, as a much more abundant clone is one base away. The CDR3 DNA is TGTGCCGGCAGTTTAATGGGCTATGGCTACACCTTC. As protein: CAGSLMGYGYTF. V and J are TRBV12-3 or TRBV12-4 and TRBJ1-2; the D is unclear. The CDR3 is 12 residues long.

Comment on this clonotype: Since a much larger clone is just one base distant, this may be a read error. The chain links TRBV12-3 or TRBV12-4 to TRBJ2-3; the match to TRBD1 covers 10 bases. V dropped 7 bases and J dropped 1; count of bases not matched to a gene: 5. This CDR3 contains 15 residues. The CDR3 region is CASNSGTGGTDTQYF. CDR3 coding DNA: TGTGCCAGCAATTCCGGGACAGGGGGCACAGATACGCAGTATTTT.

Turning to this clonotype: Germline is not matched at one junction end, which may reflect a read error. The J gene is TRBJ2-7, the V gene TRBV20-1; 9 nucleotides match TRBD1. The CDR3 spans 14 residues. In germline, CDR1 is DFQATT, CDR2 SNEGSKA (reference sequence). DNA of the CDR3: TGCGGTGCTAGTCTATATCCGACAGGGGGCGAGCAGTACTTC. Translated: CGASLYPTGGEQYF.

This CDR3 is CSVDLRQPKGGYTF. CDR3 bases: TGCAGCGTTGATCTCCGACAGCCCAAAGGGGGCTACACCTTC. This rearrangement joins TRBV29-1 to TRBJ1-2; D might be TRBD1 (5 bases). The length of the CDR3 is 14 residues. The V end lost 3 bases, the J end lost 8 bases, and 19 bases lay between the germline ends. CDR1 is SQVTM and CDR2 is ANQGSEA in the germline V gene.

The chain employs TRBV24-1 and TRBJ2-1, with no clear D. This CDR3 spans 16 amino acids. Germline CDR1 is KGHDR and CDR2 is SFDVKD. Trimming pared 4 bases from V and 5 bases from J, leaving 17 bases between. Written as DNA, the CDR3 is TGTGCCACCAGTGACCCGGACGGAACCAGAGACAATGAGCAGTTCTTC. The encoded protein is CATSDPDGTRDNEQFF.

In its sample, this clonotype was seen a few times. The rearrangement links TRBV5-8 to TRBJ2-1; unclear D gene. Trimming pared 0 bases from V and 0 bases from J, leaving 13 bases between. Germline lookup yields CDR1 SGHTS and CDR2 YDEGEE. The length of the CDR3 is 17 residues. CDR3 protein: CASSLGILMSSYNEQFF. CDR3 DNA: TGTGCCAGCAGCTTGGGGATCCTTATGAGCTCCTACAATGAGCAGTTCTTC.

This clonotype showed up just a few times. The chain combines TRBV20-1 with TRBJ2-3; D is possibly TRBD2 (6 bases). CDR1 is DFQATT, CDR2 SNEGSKA, per germline (reference sequence). This CDR3 is built from 13 residues. V dropped 5 bases and J dropped 4 bases, with 13 bases sitting between them. DNA for the CDR3: TGCAGTGCTCCCTACCGCGGGGCAGATACGCAGTATTTT. Translated, it gives CSAPYRGADTQYF.

The CDR3 loop reads CASSQVGQDTGELFF. CDR3 coding DNA: TGTGCCAGCAGCCAAGTGGGACAAGACACCGGGGAGCTGTTTTTT. The chain joins TRBV14 to TRBJ2-2, with D perhaps matching TRBD1 (6 bases). Germline V gene sequence: CDR1 SGHDN, CDR2 FVKESK. The CDR3 sequence is 15 residues long. V was clipped by 1 base and J by 3 bases, with 9 bases between them.

The gene calls are TRBV5-1 and TRBJ2-3; TRBD2 matches 8 bases. This CDR3 has 16 residues. J was trimmed by 6 bases and V by 0 bases; bases with no gene match: 9. Germline CDR1 reads SGHRS; CDR2 reads YFSETQ. The CDR3 nucleotides are TGCGCCAGCAGCTTGGAGTCTAGCGGGTTCATCGATACGCAGTATTTT. Its protein is CASSLESSGFIDTQYF.

The table lists this clonotype with a few counts. The chain carries TRBV20-1 and TRBJ2-1; D may be TRBD1 or TRBD2 (6 bases each). This CDR3 region has 13 residues. Germline CDR1 and CDR2: DFQATT and SNEGSKA (reference sequence). The ends were cut back, 3 bases at V and 8 bases at J, with 14 bases in the middle. Here the CDR3 reads CSASGGPWDEQFF. CDR3 DNA sequence: TGCAGTGCTAGCGGGGGCCCGTGGGATGAGCAGTTCTTC.

There are a few counts of this clonotype. The CDR3 loop is CAHTPRGRGNEQYF. The CDR3 DNA reads as TGTGCCCACACTCCAAGGGGGCGCGGGAACGAGCAGTACTTC. This sequence joins TRBV28 and TRBJ2-7; perhaps TRBD1 as D (7 bases). Germline V gene sequence: CDR1 MDHEN, CDR2 SYDVKM. V dropped 11 bases and J dropped 5 bases, with 22 bases sitting between them. The CDR3 runs 14 residues.

This clonotype has just one count. The rearrangement uses TRBV2 and TRBJ2-2; 9 nucleotides agree with TRBD1. This CDR3 contains 15 residues. Trimming took 6 bases from V and 3 from J; bases not matched to a gene: 5. Germline V gene data show CDR1 as SNHLY and CDR2 as FYNNEI. The CDR3, as DNA: TGTGCCAGCAGAAAGGACAGGGGTGACACCGGGGAGCTGTTTTTT. It specifies CASRKDRGDTGELFF.

This clonotype has a handful of counts. The chain carries TRBV20-1 and TRBJ2-7; 8 positions agree with TRBD2. CDR1 DFQATT and CDR2 SNEGSKA come from the germline V gene (reference sequence). The CDR3 sequence is 15 residues long. The V segment lost 3 bases and the J segment 0 bases; nucleotides outside the gene matches: 7. CDR3: CSASYPSGYSYEQYF. CDR3 in DNA: TGCAGTGCTAGCTACCCTAGCGGGTACTCCTACGAGCAGTACTTC.

This chain uses TRBV20-1 with TRBJ2-7, with 7 bases lining up with TRBD2. V lost 3 bases to trimming and J lost 2 bases; unmatched junction nucleotides: 7. The CDR3 spans 14 residues. Germline values: CDR1 DFQATT, CDR2 SNEGSKA (reference sequence). The CDR3 here is CSASVGLGPYEQYF. Here the CDR3 DNA reads TGCAGTGCTAGTGTCGGACTAGGTCCCTACGAGCAGTACTTC.

This clonotype appeared once. CDR3 sequence (DNA): TGTGCCAGCCGAGGACTAGCGGGCTTCAATGAGCAGTACTTC. Its protein is CASRGLAGFNEQYF. The V gene is TRBV2, the J gene TRBJ2-1; 11 bases map to TRBD2. The J call is doubtful: the DNA matches TRBJ2-7 better. CDR3 size: 14 residues. Germline assignment: CDR1 SNHLY and CDR2 FYNNEI.

V usage is TRBV7-9 and J usage is TRBJ1-3; TRBD1 matches 7 bases. CDR3 length: 16 residues. Per the germline V gene, CDR1 is SEHNR and CDR2 is FQNEAQ (reference sequence). J gave up 0 bases and V 3 bases, and 5 bases lay outside the gene matches. The CDR3 sequence: CASSFTGTVSGNTIYF. CDR3 sequence (DNA): TGTGCCAGCAGCTTTACTGGGACAGTCTCTGGAAACACCATATATTTT.

This chain joins TRBV19 and TRBJ2-1; 9 nucleotides match TRBD2. Gene TRBJ2-7 matches the end of the DNA better, so the J call may be wrong. This CDR3 comprises 15 residues. Looked up from germline, CDR1 is LNHDA and CDR2 is SQIVND (reference sequence). CDR3 coding DNA: TGTGCCAGTAGTATAGGGTCTAGCGGGGACAATGAGCAGTACTTC. Protein: CASSIGSSGDNEQYF.

The chain joins TRBV28 to TRBJ1-6; unclear D gene. Germline V gives CDR1 MDHEN, CDR2 SYDVKM. Between the trimmed V and J ends, which lost 5 bases and 11 bases, there was a span of 13 bases. CDR3 length: 13 amino acids. The CDR3 loop is CASSLPVAAPLHF. In DNA form, the CDR3 reads TGTGCCAGCAGTCTCCCGGTGGCCGCACCCCTCCACTTT.

V and J are TRBV13 and TRBJ2-1; D is unclear. Germline V gene sequence: CDR1 PRHDT, CDR2 FYEKMQ (reference sequence). CDR3 length: 18 residues. Deletions cut 0 bases from V and 9 bases from J, with 24 bases between. The CDR3 reads CASSLGTIVVTLLREQFF. The CDR3 bases are TGTGCCAGCAGCTTAGGCACTATCGTTGTTACCCTACTGCGTGAGCAGTTCTTC.